This is a list of T cell receptor beta chains from one sample in a study of regulatory T cells in long-lasting Graves disease. One entry per CDR3 protein, called by TCRdb with MiXCR from the multiplex PCR reads. There are under 700,000 distinct CDR3 sequences in the sample; about 16% occur only once, and 20% to 25% lies in the top ten. The same data also went into a second study, on T cells in Graves' hyperthyroidism and ophthalmopathy.

The material was peripheral blood mononuclear cells (PBMCs), obtained at new diagnosis, from a patient treated with antithyroid drugs. Receptors originate from a woman aged 35-65 years with Graves disease. Each CDR3 is given without its conserved first and last residue. Fields, in order: V gene, J gene, CDR3 protein.

>TRBV4-1|TRBJ1-3
ASSRTLDNSGNTIY
>TRBV6-5|TRBJ2-2
ASSLSAQGSGELF
>TRBV7-9|TRBJ1-2
ASSPLQGFYGYT
>TRBV19|TRBJ1-4
ASSPYDRPTTNEKLF
>TRBV11-2|TRBJ2-5
ASSFRGSQETQY
>TRBV3-1|TRBJ2-2
ASSSSGVSGELF
>TRBV12-3/TRBV12-4|TRBJ2-7
ASSQNYEQY
>TRBV20-1|TRBJ2-1
SARDPGQSSYNEQF
>TRBV6-1|TRBJ2-7
ASQPGGAAVSGEQY
>TRBV28|TRBJ2-1
ASGSPEAASYNEQF
>TRBV12-3/TRBV12-4|TRBJ1-2
ASSLNYGYT
>TRBV29-1|TRBJ2-5
SVGRSQETQY
>TRBV10-2|TRBJ2-2
ASSPYPNTGELF
>TRBV2|TRBJ2-3
ASNGGQGPGSTDTQY
>TRBV6-1|TRBJ1-6
ASRGVSNSPLH
>TRBV6-2/TRBV6-3|TRBJ2-5
ASSFGRVQETQY
>TRBV28|TRBJ2-7
ASSLPGLAGGPGVNEQY
>TRBV6-2/TRBV6-3|TRBJ1-1
ASSSLKARHTEAF
>TRBV20-1|TRBJ1-5
SASRGHYSNQPQH
>TRBV7-3|TRBJ2-7
ASSLMGLADYEQY
>TRBV5-1|TRBJ2-3
ASRITGGTDTQY
>TRBV27|TRBJ1-1
ASRVLGPNTEAF
>TRBV2|TRBJ1-5
ASSSGTNQPQH
>TRBV18|TRBJ2-7
ASSPEGTVSYEQY
>TRBV5-8|TRBJ1-2
ASSLLQGSGYT
>TRBV2|TRBJ1-2
ASSDGKADYGYT
>TRBV2|TRBJ1-5
ASSEQGYSNQPQH
>TRBV7-2|TRBJ1-6
ASSPYTRRTYNSPLH
>TRBV15|TRBJ1-5
ATARHRNQPQH
>TRBV4-1|TRBJ2-1
ASSQIGPVVEQF
>TRBV6-1|TRBJ2-1
ASSPIGPADNEQF
>TRBV29-1|TRBJ1-5
SVEGLGNQPQH
>TRBV5-1|TRBJ2-2
ASSFSAGSNTGELF
>TRBV19|TRBJ1-1
ASSLLSASGTEAF
>TRBV15|TRBJ2-1
ATSRGRQGGYNEQF
>TRBV6-1|TRBJ1-4
ASRGNEGTNEKLF
>TRBV6-1|TRBJ2-2
ASSEIAAVSHDGELF
>TRBV2|TRBJ1-2
ASSQPGRGYT
>TRBV11-2|TRBJ1-2
ASSLGTIDGYT
>TRBV12-3/TRBV12-4|TRBJ2-1
ASTKAGGAYNEQF
>TRBV7-9|TRBJ2-3
ASSPLAGTQY
>TRBV5-8|TRBJ2-5
ASSLAAVGETQY
>TRBV5-1|TRBJ1-2
ASSLPGQAPYGYT
>TRBV7-3|TRBJ2-1
ASSRPGTGINEQF
>TRBV2|TRBJ1-1
ASPGKGGTEAF
>TRBV10-3|TRBJ2-2
AIRGAGDTGELF
>TRBV2|TRBJ2-4
ASSDFGGLAKNIQY
>TRBV4-1|TRBJ2-1
ASSQDRAGEQF
>TRBV11-2|TRBJ2-4
ASRMDLAKNIQY
>TRBV4-1|TRBJ2-1
ASSRDRVNHEQF
>TRBV5-8|TRBJ2-1
ASSFVPAGGSNEQF